This T cell receptor beta chain was recovered during a study of cytomegalovirus exposure and HLA in healthy donors. With 3 bases removed from V and 2 bases from J, the gap between germline ends came to 11 bases. The CDR3 runs to 15 residues. CDR1 MDHEN and CDR2 SYDVKM come from the germline V gene. Whole-study results and caveats: Accurate prediction of HLA-A and HLA-B alleles (for most subjects) was reportedly achieved from TCR beta sequences. Reports indicated that the classifier achieved high specificity and sensitivity in diagnosing cytomegalovirus status.

To note about this clone: Its antigen is not known.

Researchers ran the PCR with 60 Vbeta and 13 Jbeta primers. Clones were read by immunoSEQ multiplex PCR, and TCRdb kept only the in-frame ones, dropping some. The table shows roughly 150,000 clones, with roughly 80% occurring only once. The sequencing input was PBMCs. The gene calls are TRBV28 and TRBJ1-5; TRBD1 might be the D (6 bases). The sequence was collected from a man aged 18 to 30 in good health and CMV-seropositive. CDR3 in DNA: TGTGCCAGCAGTTTGCGGGGGGGCGGCAATCAGCCCCAGCATTTT. It yields the protein CASSLRGGGNQPQHF.